This is a list of T cell receptor beta chains from one sample in a study of CD8 T cells in Susac syndrome. TCRdb reanalysed the immunoSEQ multiplex PCR reads using MiXCR and keeps one entry per CDR3 protein. The table shows about 140,000 distinct CDR3 sequences, with approximately 96% occurring only once. Sequencing was done on a sample of CD4+ T cells from PBMCs. The source of these receptors is a human donor with multiple sclerosis. Both conserved end residues are part of each CDR3. D genes are given only for firm matches. Clone size is not always given. Where it is, it says once, few, many or a class for expanded clones.

CASSSRGGEAYYGYTF	TGTGCCAGTAGTTCTCGAGGGGGCGAGGCGTACTATGGCTACACCTTC	TRBD1	NA	TRBV19	TRBJ1-2
CASSFRPGPQETQYF	TGTGCCAGCAGTTTTCGCCCGGGCCCCCAAGAGACCCAGTACTTC	NA	NA	TRBV27	TRBJ2-5
CASSRQGYNQPQHF	TGTGCCAGCAGTAGACAGGGCTACAATCAGCCCCAGCATTTT	TRBD1	NA	TRBV6-5	TRBJ1-5
CASDLVPYNEQFF	TGTGCCAGCGATTTGGTTCCCTACAATGAGCAGTTCTTC	NA	NA	TRBV6-7	TRBJ2-1
CASSLGTVGEQYF	TGTGCCAGCAGCTTAGGGACAGTAGGCGAGCAGTACTTC	NA	NA	TRBV11-3	TRBJ2-7
CASRDPGKEQFF	TGTGCCAGCAGGGATCCCGGAAAGGAGCAGTTCTTC	NA	NA	TRBV6-1	TRBJ2-1
CSVRGSNQETQYF	TGCAGCGTACGAGGGAGTAACCAAGAGACCCAGTACTTC	NA	once	TRBV29-1	TRBJ2-5
CASNPTSVSEQFF	TGTGCCAGCAACCCGACTAGCGTAAGTGAGCAGTTCTTC	TRBD2	NA	TRBV9	TRBJ2-1
CSARGQKGEAFF	TGCAGTGCTAGAGGACAGAAGGGTGAAGCTTTCTTT	NA	NA	TRBV20-1	TRBJ1-1
CASSPTAGYNSPLHF	TGTGCCAGCAGCCCCACGGCTGGGTATAATTCACCCCTCCACTTT	NA	NA	TRBV7-2	TRBJ1-6
CASSPRGDRPYNEQFF	TGTGCCAGCTCACCCCGCGGGGACAGACCGTACAATGAGCAGTTCTTC	NA	NA	TRBV18	TRBJ2-1
CASSQAPAADNEKLFF	TGCGCCAGCAGCCAAGCCCCGGCAGCGGATAATGAAAAACTGTTTTTT	NA	NA	TRBV4-1	TRBJ1-4
CASSLAGGRPGELFF	TGTGCCAGCAGCTTAGCGGGGGGCCGTCCCGGGGAGCTGTTTTTT	NA	once	TRBV7-8	TRBJ2-2
CASSQDSGVYEQYF	TGTGCCAGCAGCCAAGATTCGGGGGTCTACGAGCAGTACTTC	NA	NA	TRBV3-1	TRBJ2-7
CASGRDSLLGTQYF	TGTGCCAGCGGACGGGATTCACTGCTGGGAACGCAGTATTTT	NA	NA	TRBV12-3/TRBV12-4	TRBJ2-3
CSALYLANEQFF	TGCAGTGCCCTGTACCTAGCGAATGAGCAGTTCTTC	NA	NA	TRBV20-1	TRBJ2-1
CASSPTGQETQYF	TGTGCCAGCAGCCCGACTGGGCAAGAGACCCAGTACTTC	NA	NA	TRBV12-3/TRBV12-4	TRBJ2-5
CASRTGAYEQYF	TGTGCCAGCAGGACAGGGGCCTACGAGCAGTACTTC	TRBD1	NA	TRBV2	TRBJ2-7
CSVGGQGYQPQHF	TGCAGCGTGGGCGGACAGGGTTATCAGCCCCAGCATTTT	TRBD1	NA	TRBV29-1	TRBJ1-5
CSVRMNTEAFF	TGCAGCGTTCGGATGAACACTGAAGCTTTCTTT	NA	NA	TRBV29-1	TRBJ1-1
CASRPHQDSEAFF	TGTGCCAGCAGACCGCACCAAGACAGTGAAGCTTTCTTT	NA	NA	TRBV9	TRBJ1-1
CASSGFGQSSYEQYF	TGTGCCAGCAGTGGATTTGGTCAAAGCTCCTACGAGCAGTACTTC	NA	NA	TRBV6-6	TRBJ2-7
CATSDPDGAYNEQFF	TGTGCCACCAGTGACCCCGACGGAGCCTACAATGAGCAGTTCTTC	NA	once	TRBV24-1	TRBJ2-1
CASSSGQGRRYGGSGNTIYF	TGTGCCAGCAGCTCCGGACAGGGAAGGCGGTACGGCGGCTCTGGAAACACCATATATTTT	TRBD1	NA	TRBV12-3/TRBV12-4	TRBJ1-3
CASSLKQAANTEAFF	TGTGCCAGCAGCTTGAAACAGGCGGCAAACACTGAAGCTTTCTTT	NA	NA	TRBV7-8	TRBJ1-1
CASSSSRDTQYF	TGTGCCAGCAGTTCCTCCCGAGATACGCAGTATTTT	NA	few	TRBV28	TRBJ2-3
CASSFPLGVETQYF	TGTGCCAGCAGCTTCCCTCTCGGGGTGGAGACCCAGTACTTC	NA	NA	TRBV7-2	TRBJ2-5
CAWSSAGNQPQHF	TGTGCCTGGAGCTCCGCGGGCAATCAGCCCCAGCATTTT	NA	few	TRBV30	TRBJ1-5
CASSPLAGETDTQYF	TGTGCCAGCTCACCTCTAGCGGGAGAAACAGATACGCAGTATTTT	TRBD2	NA	TRBV18	TRBJ2-3
CASSGQGRNTEAFF	TGTGCCAGCAGTGGACAGGGTAGGAACACTGAAGCTTTCTTT	TRBD1	NA	TRBV2	TRBJ1-1
CASSSGSAGGYGYTF	TGTGCCAGCAGCTCAGGGTCAGCCGGAGGCTATGGCTACACCTTC	NA	NA	TRBV7-9	TRBJ1-2
CASSAGQGDIQYF	TGTGCCAGCAGTGCTGGACAGGGTGACATTCAGTACTTC	TRBD1	NA	TRBV28	TRBJ2-4
CSARGASGSITDTQYF	TGCAGTGCTAGAGGGGCTAGCGGGAGCATAACAGATACGCAGTATTTT	TRBD2	once	TRBV20-1	TRBJ2-3
CASSSRGTAYEQYF	TGTGCCAGCAGCTCGCGCGGGACTGCCTACGAGCAGTACTTC	NA	NA	TRBV7-2	TRBJ2-7
CACTGDSGANVLTF	TGTGCCTGCACAGGAGACTCTGGGGCCAACGTCCTGACTTTC	NA	NA	TRBV30	TRBJ2-6
CASSLVGRMAYEQYF	TGCGCCAGCAGCTTGGTTGGCCGCATGGCCTACGAGCAGTACTTC	NA	once	TRBV5-1	TRBJ2-7
CASSVAHRDNEQFF	TGTGCCAGCAGCGTAGCCCACAGAGACAATGAGCAGTTCTTC	NA	NA	TRBV9	TRBJ2-1
CASSQEVVLDTQYF	TGCGCCAGCAGCCAAGAAGTGGTTTTAGATACGCAGTATTTT	NA	once	TRBV4-3	TRBJ2-3
CASSLAGQGVWDRNEQFF	TGTGCCAGCAGCTTAGCGGGACAGGGGGTTTGGGACCGCAATGAGCAGTTCTTC	TRBD1	NA	TRBV7-9	TRBJ2-1
CASSQCLRDSTEAFF	TGCGCCAGCAGTCAATGCCTCCGGGACAGCACTGAAGCTTTCTTT	TRBD1	NA	TRBV23-1	TRBJ1-1
CASSITGHGTYEQYF	TGTGCCAGTAGTATTACCGGACACGGGACCTACGAGCAGTACTTC	NA	NA	TRBV19	TRBJ2-7